These 23 T cell receptor beta chains share one sample of origin, sequenced in a study of blood T cell repertoires in COVID-19. Only in-frame clones appear in the TCRdb table, and some are missing; sequencing was by immunoSEQ multiplex PCR. The sample lists some 190,000 clones; 85% to 90% were seen once. The sample consisted of peripheral blood. The receptor source for this set is a person in their 70s with COVID-19, enrolled during active disease.

The rearrangement uses TRBV19 and TRBJ2-1, with D possibly TRBD2 on 6 matching bases. CDR3 length: 14 residues. Germline V lookup: CDR1 LNHDA, CDR2 SQIVND (reference sequence). V dropped 7 bases and J dropped 6 bases, with 16 bases sitting between them. CDR3 region: CASKLAPALNEQFF. CDR3 nucleotide sequence: TGTGCCAGTAAACTAGCCCCAGCACTCAATGAGCAGTTCTTC.

This chain uses TRBV6-1 with TRBJ2-5, with D perhaps TRBD2 (6 bases). Germline CDR1 is MNHNS and CDR2 is SASEGT. V dropped 4 bases and J dropped 2 bases, with 14 bases sitting between them. This CDR3 comprises 15 residues. The CDR3 DNA sequence: TGTGCCAGCAGTGGCACTTGGGGGGTTCAAGAGACCCAGTACTTC. As protein: CASSGTWGVQETQYF.

The chain couples TRBV19 to TRBJ1-5; 8 bases align to TRBD1. Trimming took 4 bases from V and 5 from J; bases not matched to a gene: 13. This CDR3 is built from 17 residues. Germline V gene lookup returns CDR1 LNHDA and CDR2 SQIVND (reference sequence). The CDR3 DNA reads as TGTGCCAGTAGTACGGGACAGGTTGTGGTAAGGGATCAGCCCCAGCATTTT. Translation gives CASSTGQVVVRDQPQHF.

The chain links TRBV10-3 to TRBJ2-6, with a weak D call TRBD1 (6 bases). CDR1 and CDR2 (germline): ENHRY, SYGVKD. This CDR3 is 17 amino acids long. V shed 2 bases and J shed 0 bases, with 11 bases lying between them. The CDR3 is CAISETRQDSGANVLTF. In DNA, the CDR3 is TGTGCCATCAGTGAGACCCGACAGGACTCTGGGGCCAACGTCCTGACTTTC.

This chain links TRBV9 with TRBJ1-6, with 7 bases identical to TRBD1. The CDR3 spans 15 residues. Trimming cost V 4 bases and J 7 bases; bases outside gene matches: 8. CDR1 SGDLS and CDR2 YYNGEE come from the germline V gene. The CDR3 loop is CASSLWGTDNSPLHF. DNA for the CDR3: TGTGCCAGCAGCTTGTGGGGGACAGACAATTCACCCCTCCACTTT.

V usage is TRBV11-2 and J usage is TRBJ1-4; the match to TRBD1 covers 7 bases. Unmatched junction bases numbered 13, after V lost 5 bases and J lost 7 bases. The germline V gene encodes CDR1 SGHAT and CDR2 FQNNGV. The CDR3 totals 16 residues. This CDR3 is CASSKQGSNAFEKLFF. The CDR3 coding sequence is TGTGCCAGCAGCAAACAGGGGTCGAATGCTTTTGAAAAACTGTTTTTT.

This clone appeared a single time. The chain has TRBV12-3 or TRBV12-4 and TRBJ1-3; no definite D call. V lost 6 bases, J lost 0 bases, and 6 bases lay in between. The CDR3 loop spans 13 amino acids. The CDR3 sequence: CASRQSSGNTIYF. Here the CDR3 DNA reads TGTGCCAGCAGACAGAGCTCTGGAAACACCATATATTTT.

The rearrangement links TRBV24-1 to TRBJ2-5; maybe TRBD2 (5 bases). V was clipped by 4 bases and J by 1 base, with 9 bases between them. The CDR3 is made up of 14 amino acids. Per the germline V gene, CDR1 is KGHDR and CDR2 is SFDVKD. The CDR3 is CATSEGGSQETQYF. For the CDR3, the DNA is TGTGCCACCAGTGAAGGAGGTAGCCAAGAGACCCAGTACTTC.

The chain recombines TRBV5-1 with TRBJ2-6; 9 bases align to TRBD1. After removal of 0 bases from V and 3 bases from J, the junction contained 7 bases not matched to a gene. CDR3 length: 18 amino acids. CDR1 and CDR2 (germline): SGHRS, YFSETQ. As DNA, the CDR3 is TGCGCCAGCAGCTTGGTCTACAGGGGGCTTGGTGGGGCCAACGTCCTGACTTTC. Its protein is CASSLVYRGLGGANVLTF. Full variable domain (rest looked up from reference TRBV5-1 and TRBJ2-6): KAGVTQTPRYLIKTRGQQVTLSCSPISGHRSVSWYQQTPGQGLQFLFEYFSETQRNKGNFPGRFSGRQFSNSRSEMNVSTLELGDSALYLCASSLVYRGLGGANVLTFGAGSRLTVL.

There are a few counts of this clone. The chain joins TRBV10-3 to TRBJ2-7, with 7 bases that match TRBD1. CDR3 length: 12 amino acids. CDR1 and CDR2 (germline): ENHRY, SYGVKD. V trimming: 6 bases; J trimming: 3 bases; junction bases outside the gene matches: 2. The CDR3 DNA is TGTGCCATCAGCGGGGACAGCTACGAGCAGTACTTC. This encodes CAISGDSYEQYF.

CDR3 DNA: TGTGCCAGTAGTATAAGGGGTTCGGAAGGCAATCAGCCCCAGCATTTT. This sequence encodes CASSIRGSEGNQPQHF. The gene calls are TRBV19 and TRBJ1-5; the D gene is possibly TRBD1 (5 bases). The germline CDR1 and CDR2 sequences are LNHDA and SQIVND (reference sequence). CDR3 size: 16 residues. V was trimmed by 2 bases and J by 2 bases, leaving 13 bases between them.

The CDR3 DNA sequence: TGTGCCAGCAGCCCCGGGGACAGGGACGGTGAAAAACTGTTTTTT. This gives the protein CASSPGDRDGEKLFF. The chain links TRBV9 to TRBJ1-4; 9 bases fit TRBD1. In germline, CDR1 is SGDLS, CDR2 YYNGEE. The CDR3 consists of 15 residues. Trimming at V came to 4 bases and at J to 7 bases, leaving 8 bases not matched to a gene.

This rearrangement joins TRBV19 to TRBJ1-3, with D unclear. Germline assignment: CDR1 LNHDA and CDR2 SQIVND (reference sequence). Trimming took off 5 bases at V and 0 bases at J, with 14 bases between the two ends. The CDR3 covers 16 residues. For the CDR3, the DNA is TGTGCCAGTAGTCCCCTGACTGACTACTCTGGAAACACCATATATTTT. Translated: CASSPLTDYSGNTIYF.

This clone occurred once. The chain links TRBV28 to TRBJ1-6; no clear D gene. V was pared by 1 base and J by 8 bases, with 12 bases between. The CDR3 has 15 amino acids. Germline V gene data show CDR1 as MDHEN and CDR2 as SYDVKM. The CDR3 DNA follows: TGTGCCAGCAGTTTATCTGGGCTCCGCGATTCACCCCTCCACTTT. Translating gives CASSLSGLRDSPLHF. The full variable domain, its missing parts supplied by reference TRBV28 and TRBJ1-6, is DVKVTQSSRYLVKRTGEKVFLECVQDMDHENMFWYRQDPGLGLRLIYFSYDVKMKEKGDIPEGYSVSREKKERFSLILESASTNQTSMYLCASSLSGLRDSPLHFGNGTRLTVT.

The chain carries TRBV29-1 and TRBJ2-1; TRBD2 agrees at 7 bases. Germline CDR1 is SQVTM and CDR2 is ANQGSEA. J gave up 9 bases and V 8 bases, and 13 bases lay outside the gene matches. The CDR3 sequence is 13 residues long. The DNA of the CDR3 is TGCAGCTACGCATTAGCGGGTTTGGGTGAGCAGTTCTTC. Protein: CSYALAGLGEQFF.

The genes are TRBV10-3 and TRBJ2-2; TRBD2 agrees at 9 bases. Germline CDR1 reads ENHRY; CDR2 reads SYGVKD. This CDR3 region has 14 residues. V trimming: 10 bases; J trimming: 1 base; junction bases outside the gene matches: 4. The CDR3 DNA reads TGTGCCAGCCATAGCGGGGGGAACACCGGGGAGCTGTTTTTT. Its translation: CASHSGGNTGELFF.

V and J are TRBV5-6 and TRBJ2-7; D is ambiguous. This CDR3 contains 15 residues. Germline V CDR1 and CDR2: SGHDT, YYEEEE. The V end was cut by 2 bases, the J end by 0 bases, with 12 bases between. The CDR3 loop is CASSFDNLSSYEQYF. Here the CDR3 DNA reads TGTGCCAGCAGCTTCGATAATCTGAGCTCCTACGAGCAGTACTTC.

This rearrangement joins TRBV9 to TRBJ2-1, with D possibly being TRBD2 (5 bases). Germline V CDR1 and CDR2: SGDLS, YYNGEE. Trimming removed 3 bases from V and 4 bases from J, with 14 bases in between. This CDR3 is 15 amino acids long. CDR3 region: CASSGAMGGYNEQFF. CDR3 bases: TGTGCCAGCAGCGGTGCCATGGGCGGGTACAATGAGCAGTTCTTC.

The J gene is TRBJ1-5, the V gene TRBV6-1; D unclear. Germline CDR1 is MNHNS and CDR2 is SASEGT. This CDR3 comprises 15 residues. The V and J ends lost 0 bases and 7 bases respectively, with 13 bases between them. The CDR3 protein is CASSEAGGGFQPQHF. DNA for the CDR3: TGTGCCAGCAGTGAAGCGGGTGGAGGTTTCCAGCCCCAGCATTTT.

This clone was observed once. This rearrangement joins TRBV28 to TRBJ2-7; 7 bases fit TRBD2. J lost 1 base, V lost 7 bases, and 10 bases had no gene match. This CDR3 is 15 amino acids long. Per germline, CDR1 MDHEN and CDR2 SYDVKM. The CDR3 bases are TGTGCCAGCACCGCTGGGGGGGGAAGATCCTACGAGCAGTACTTC. Its translation: CASTAGGGRSYEQYF.

The chain carries TRBV18 and TRBJ1-1; D ambiguous. V lost 1 base and J lost 3, with 9 bases in between. This CDR3 comprises 14 residues. Germline CDR1 reads KGHSH; CDR2 reads LQKENI. The CDR3 is CASSPRRGYTEAFF. The CDR3, as DNA: TGTGCCAGCTCACCACGGAGAGGGTACACTGAAGCTTTCTTT.

The V call is TRBV7-3, the J call TRBJ2-1; 7 bases map to TRBD1. The CDR3 extends over 15 amino acids. CDR1 SGHTA and CDR2 FQGTGA come from the germline V gene. V lost 5 bases to trimming and J lost 5 bases; unmatched junction nucleotides: 9. CDR3 coding DNA: TGTGCCAGCAGCGAACAGGGGTATGGCAACAATGAGCAGTTCTTC. This codes for CASSEQGYGNNEQFF.

The chain recombines TRBV9 with TRBJ1-2; possibly TRBD1 for D (6 bases). Germline-derived CDR1 and CDR2 are SGDLS and YYNGEE. Trimming cost V 0 bases and J 3 bases, with 12 bases left between them. This CDR3 contains 15 residues. The DNA of the CDR3 is TGTGCCAGCAGCGTAGCCGCAGGGGCAGACTATGGCTACACCTTC. This gives the protein CASSVAAGADYGYTF.